The subject of this entry is one TCR beta chain. The sample belongs to a study of shared clonotypes between healthy human individuals. Study at large: Contributing individuals were two females and three males aged 18 to 49.

Positive CCR7 selection of CD45RO-negative cells yielded the naive CD8 cells, and terminally differentiated effector memory CD45RA+ cells were excluded. The CDR3 has 15 residues. Germline V gene data show CDR1 as MNHEY and CDR2 as SMNVEV (reference sequence). V was shortened by 2 bases and J by 0 bases, with 9 bases between the two germline ends. It was at deep level that the assay was run. Authors' processing steps: There were no quality scores in the junction-only immunoSEQ sequences, so filtering differed. Sequenced by immunoSEQ multiplex PCR; TCRdb stores in-frame clones only, minus some. Clonal size and the V and J genes are those of that table, whereas D and trimming came from the DNA. Of roughly 2.1 million clones listed, just over 90% are singletons.

V is TRBV27 and J is TRBJ2-3, with a weak D call TRBD2 (6 bases). The sequence derives from a young man in good health. Some clones in this sample may be carry-over from other donors' samples. The sequencing sample was made of naive CD8+ T cells from PBMCs. The CDR3 DNA reads as TGTGCCAGCAGTTTACTAGGGACTAGCACAGATACGCAGTATTTT. This gives the protein CASSLLGTSTDTQYF.